These 30 T cell receptor beta chains were sequenced from one sample in a study of blood T cell repertoires in COVID-19 (dated by TCRdb to about 2020). The library was obtained by the immunoSEQ multiplex PCR assay. TCRdb limited this immuneACCESS table to in-frame rearrangements with V and J called. A share of clones is missing; checked studies link under half to unresolved V genes, and the rest is unexplained. This sample lists fewer than 70,000 clones; approximately 82% were detected once. Jointly, the top ten make up 8% to 10% of the sample. Sequencing input: peripheral blood. The source is a woman older than 75 with acute or convalescent COVID-19.

As DNA, the CDR3 is TGTGCCAGCAGCCTACCTAGAGGAAGGGGGGAGACCCAGTACTTC. It yields the protein CASSLPRGRGETQYF. This chain connects TRBV5-4 to TRBJ2-5; D perhaps matches TRBD1 (6 bases). The CDR3 runs to 15 residues. From germline, CDR1 is SGHNT and CDR2 YYREEE (reference sequence). The ends were cut back, 4 bases at V and 5 bases at J, with 18 bases in the middle.

The rearrangement joins TRBV15 to TRBJ1-2; D might be TRBD1 (5 bases). Germline assignment: CDR1 LNHNV and CDR2 YYDKDF (reference sequence). The CDR3 is made up of 14 amino acids. The V end was cut by 0 bases, the J end by 4 bases, with 9 bases between. The CDR3 spells CATSREGEGYGYTF. The DNA for the CDR3 is TGTGCCACCAGCAGAGAGGGGGAGGGCTATGGCTACACCTTC.

The chain links TRBV24-1 to TRBJ1-4; no clear D gene. The CDR3 is 13 amino acids. The V gene lost 4 bases and the J gene lost 8 bases, with 10 bases spanning the gap. From germline, CDR1 is KGHDR and CDR2 SFDVKD. The CDR3 spells CATSDPIEEKLFF. The CDR3 bases are TGTGCCACCAGTGACCCGATAGAAGAAAAACTGTTTTTT.

The rearrangement uses TRBV10-3 and TRBJ2-3; the D gene is possibly TRBD1 (5 bases). The CDR3 is 13 residues long. In germline, CDR1 is ENHRY, CDR2 SYGVKD. V was cut by 3 bases and J by 5 bases, with 9 bases left in between. Here the CDR3 DNA reads TGTGCCATCAGTGATCCCAGGGAAGATACGCAGTATTTT. Translating gives CAISDPREDTQYF.

The V and J genes are TRBV5-8 and TRBJ2-7; tentative D call: TRBD1 (6 bases). CDR3 length: 19 residues. Germline-derived CDR1 and CDR2 are SGHTS and YDEGEE. V lost 4 bases and J 5 bases, leaving 31 bases between the germline ends. The CDR3 region has the DNA TGTGCCAGCAGCCGGGGACGGGTTTGGTTGCGTGACAGGTTCGACGAGCAGTACTTC. It encodes CASSRGRVWLRDRFDEQYF. The full variable domain, in which reference TRBV5-8 and TRBJ2-7 provide the parts outside the CDR3, is EAGVTQSPTHLIKTRGQQATLRCSPISGHTSVYWYQQALGLGLQFLLWYDEGEERNRGNFPPRFSGRQFPNYSSELNVNALELEDSALYLCASSRGRVWLRDRFDEQYFGPGTRLTVT.

This chain links TRBV5-1 with TRBJ1-3; TRBD1 matches 8 bases. Germline assignment: CDR1 SGHRS and CDR2 YFSETQ. The CDR3 contains 16 residues. The V segment lost 0 bases and the J segment 2 bases; nucleotides outside the gene matches: 4. In nucleotides, the CDR3 is TGCGCCAGCAGCTTGGACCCGGGACAGGCTGGAAACACCATATATTTT. Its protein product is CASSLDPGQAGNTIYF.

This clone has only one observation. This chain links TRBV9 with TRBJ2-3; 9 bases are shared with TRBD2. J gave up 3 bases and V 3 bases, and 11 bases lay outside the gene matches. The CDR3 loop spans 17 amino acids. Germline assignment: CDR1 SGDLS and CDR2 YYNGEE. The CDR3 nucleotides read TGTGCCAGCAGCGCTACCGGGGGAGCGGGGGGAACAGATACGCAGTATTTT. Its translation: CASSATGGAGGTDTQYF.

V usage is TRBV7-9 and J usage is TRBJ1-1; D is uncertain. Trimming shortened V by 0 bases and J by 4 bases, and 12 bases separated the two germline ends. Germline values: CDR1 SEHNR, CDR2 FQNEAQ (reference sequence). The CDR3 runs to 15 residues. The CDR3 DNA reads as TGTGCCAGCAGCTTAGCCATCGGGGAAGGCACTGAAGCTTTCTTT. It codes for CASSLAIGEGTEAFF.

The chain combines TRBV5-1 with TRBJ2-2; a weak D match, TRBD2 (5 bases). V was pared by 4 bases and J by 6 bases, with 16 bases between. Germline values: CDR1 SGHRS, CDR2 YFSETQ. The CDR3 is 15 residues long. CDR3 residues: CASSRDTRSPGELFF. The CDR3 DNA follows: TGCGCCAGCAGCCGCGATACTAGATCCCCCGGGGAGCTGTTTTTT.

The chain couples TRBV3-1 (or the pseudogene TRBV3-2) to TRBJ2-5; D unresolved. CDR1 and CDR2 (germline): LGHDT, YNNKEL (reference sequence). This CDR3 is built from 14 residues. Deletions cut 0 bases from V and 4 bases from J, with 9 bases between. DNA for the CDR3: TGTGCCAGCAGCCAAGATCTGGCAAGAGAGACCCAGTACTTC. Translated, it gives CASSQDLARETQYF.

The chain is built from TRBV5-4 and TRBJ1-2; the D gene is possibly TRBD1 (5 bases). V dropped 4 bases and J dropped 1 base, with 14 bases sitting between them. Germline values: CDR1 SGHNT, CDR2 YYREEE (reference sequence). The CDR3 has 15 residues. CDR3 amino acids: CASSPQGISNYGYTF. The CDR3 DNA reads TGTGCCAGCAGCCCCCAGGGCATAAGTAACTATGGCTACACCTTC.

The J gene is TRBJ2-7, the V gene TRBV19; tentative D call: TRBD1 (6 bases). CDR1 and CDR2 (germline): LNHDA, SQIVND (reference sequence). The CDR3 length is 16 residues. V lost 4 bases and J 0 bases, leaving 16 bases between the germline ends. CDR3 nucleotides: TGTGCCAGTAGTACAATCTCACAGGGATCCTCCTACGAGCAGTACTTC. It codes for CASSTISQGSSYEQYF.

The J gene is TRBJ1-6, the V gene TRBV6-5; 7 positions agree with TRBD1. The junction had 8 bases not matched to a gene; V was cut back by 2 bases and J by 10 bases. The CDR3 loop spans 15 amino acids. CDR1 and CDR2 from the germline V gene are MNHEY and SVGAGI. Written as DNA, the CDR3 is TGTGCCAGCAGTTACGGGAGACAGGGACAATCACCCCTCCACTTT. Encoded protein: CASSYGRQGQSPLHF.

The chain is built from TRBV25-1 and TRBJ2-1; D call uncertain. This CDR3 spans 12 amino acids. Looked up from germline, CDR1 is MGHDK and CDR2 is SYGVNS. The V and J ends lost 2 bases and 6 bases respectively, with 5 bases between them. The CDR3 protein is CASSEQINEQFF. The CDR3, as DNA: TGTGCCAGCAGTGAACAGATCAATGAGCAGTTCTTC.

The chain uses TRBV2 and TRBJ2-3, with TRBD1 identical over 8 bases. Germline values: CDR1 SNHLY, CDR2 FYNNEI. Unmatched junction bases numbered 13, after V lost 6 bases and J lost 5 bases. The CDR3 covers 16 residues. CDR3 nucleotide sequence: TGTGCCAGCAGCAGACAGGGGTTGTCGGCAAGAGATACGCAGTATTTT. Translation gives CASSRQGLSARDTQYF.

The chain uses TRBV5-1 and TRBJ2-7; TRBD1 agrees at 9 bases. Germline trimming cut 4 bases from V and 2 bases from J; bases unmatched to any gene: 7. The CDR3 consists of 15 residues. Germline values: CDR1 SGHRS, CDR2 YFSETQ. This CDR3 is CASSQGQGLAYEQYF. CDR3 nucleotide sequence: TGCGCCAGCAGCCAGGGACAGGGCTTGGCCTACGAGCAGTACTTC.

This clone was detected a few times. The genes are TRBV7-2 and TRBJ2-7, with TRBD1 identical over 10 bases. CDR3 length: 16 amino acids. Germline V gene sequence: CDR1 SGHTA, CDR2 FQGNSA. V lost 2 bases, J lost 3 bases, and 7 bases stayed unmatched. CDR3 coding DNA: TGTGCCAGCAGCTTATCCCCAGGACAGGGGGTCTACGAGCAGTACTTC. Protein product: CASSLSPGQGVYEQYF.

This rearrangement joins TRBV3-1 (or the pseudogene TRBV3-2) to TRBJ1-1, with D possibly matching TRBD1 (5 bases). Germline CDR1 reads LGHDT; CDR2 reads YNNKEL (reference sequence). Trimming took off 7 bases at V and 1 base at J, with 13 bases between the two ends. The CDR3 runs 14 residues. The CDR3 region is CASTTRGGNTEAFF. The CDR3 coding sequence is TGTGCCAGCACGACGCGGGGGGGGAACACTGAAGCTTTCTTT.

V gene TRBV7-3 combines with J gene TRBJ2-1; 9 bases are shared with TRBD1. This CDR3 is built from 15 residues. Losses at the gene ends were 6 bases for V and 4 bases for J; bases not matched to a gene: 7. Looked up from germline, CDR1 is SGHTA and CDR2 is FQGTGA. This chain's CDR3 is CASRQGAGVYNEQFF. DNA of the CDR3: TGTGCCAGCAGACAGGGGGCGGGAGTTTACAATGAGCAGTTCTTC. The complete variable domain, with remaining parts taken from reference TRBV7-3 and TRBJ2-1, reads GAGVSQTPSNKVTEKGKYVELRCDPISGHTALYWYRQSLGQGPEFLIYFQGTGAADDSGLPNDRFFAVRPEGSVSTLKIQRTERGDSAVYLCASRQGAGVYNEQFFGPGTRLTVL.

This clone appeared a few times. This rearrangement joins TRBV19 to TRBJ2-3, with D tentatively TRBD1 (5 bases). Trimming took 4 bases from V and 2 from J, leaving 10 bases between them. The length of the CDR3 is 14 residues. Germline V gene data show CDR1 as LNHDA and CDR2 as SQIVND (reference sequence). The CDR3: CASSKWGFTDTQYF. CDR3 in DNA: TGTGCCAGTAGTAAGTGGGGCTTCACAGATACGCAGTATTTT.

V is TRBV10-1 and J is TRBJ2-7; the D gene is possibly TRBD1 (5 bases). This CDR3 contains 14 residues. In germline, CDR1 is WNHNN, CDR2 SYGVQD (reference sequence). Trimming left V 0 bases short and J 2 bases short, with 8 bases between. The CDR3 loop reads CASSESGQTYEQYF. The CDR3 DNA reads as TGCGCCAGCAGTGAGTCGGGGCAAACCTACGAGCAGTACTTC.

The J gene is TRBJ1-4, the V gene TRBV7-3; D gene ambiguous. Germline CDR1 and CDR2: SGHTA and FQGTGA. V dropped 2 bases and J dropped 5 bases, with 6 bases sitting between them. CDR3 length equals 13 residues. This CDR3 is CASSLGGNEKLFF. The CDR3, as DNA: TGTGCCAGCAGCTTAGGAGGGAATGAAAAACTGTTTTTT.

The rearrangement links TRBV5-4 to TRBJ2-7, with D possibly matching TRBD2 (6 bases). CDR1 is SGHNT and CDR2 is YYREEE in the germline V gene (reference sequence). This CDR3 is built from 14 residues. Trimming removed 0 bases from V and 7 bases from J, with 14 bases in between. CDR3 coding DNA: TGTGCCAGCAGCTTGGCGCTAGCGTCGGGTGAGCAGTACTTC. Translated: CASSLALASGEQYF.

This clone was recorded only once. The chain joins TRBV6-6 to TRBJ2-7; possible D gene TRBD1, 5 bases. The CDR3 spans 15 residues. Trimming took 7 bases from V and 2 from J, leaving 18 bases between them. Per germline, CDR1 MNHNY and CDR2 SVGAGI (reference sequence). The CDR3 spells CASNSRDHATYEQYF. The CDR3 DNA sequence: TGTGCCAGCAATTCCAGGGATCACGCGACCTACGAGCAGTACTTC.

This clone appeared a single time. The chain employs TRBV18 and TRBJ1-4; no firm D call. Germline CDR1 and CDR2: KGHSH and LQKENI. The CDR3 is 16 amino acids. Trimming removed 0 bases at V and 2 bases at J, with 10 bases between. The CDR3 is CASSPPSRATNEKLFF. The CDR3, as DNA: TGTGCCAGCTCACCACCGTCGAGGGCGACTAATGAAAAACTGTTTTTT.

The chain links TRBV13 to TRBJ2-5; D might be TRBD2 (6 bases). Germline loops: CDR1 PRHDT, CDR2 FYEKMQ (reference sequence). This CDR3 comprises 13 residues. V was trimmed by 2 bases and J by 5 bases, leaving 9 bases between them. The CDR3 loop is CASSLLRGETQYF. The CDR3, as DNA: TGTGCCAGCAGCTTACTTCGGGGGGAGACCCAGTACTTC.

The chain has TRBV6-1 and TRBJ2-3; 8 positions match TRBD2. Germline CDR1 and CDR2: MNHNS and SASEGT. The J segment lost 1 base and the V segment lost 6 bases, leaving 6 bases of the junction unmatched. The CDR3 contains 15 residues. In nucleotides, the CDR3 is TGTGCCAGCAGAACGGGGGGGGGCGGCACAGATACGCAGTATTTT. It translates to CASRTGGGGTDTQYF.

This sequence joins TRBV6-1 and TRBJ1-2; the match to TRBD1 covers 7 bases. Germline V lookup: CDR1 MNHNS, CDR2 SASEGT. The CDR3 is 16 residues long. V lost 4 bases and J lost 4; bases outside the gene matches: 12. CDR3 region: CASSVGTVSVIYGYTF. As DNA, the CDR3 is TGTGCCAGCAGTGTTGGGACAGTAAGCGTTATCTATGGCTACACCTTC.

The sample holds one count of this clone. The chain recombines TRBV29-1 with TRBJ1-4, with D possibly being TRBD1 (5 bases). Germline CDR1 is SQVTM and CDR2 is ANQGSEA. This CDR3 has 15 amino acids. V lost 0 bases to trimming and J lost 4 bases, with 12 bases between them. This CDR3 reads CSVEDRRGINEKLFF. CDR3 DNA sequence: TGCAGCGTTGAAGATCGCCGGGGGATTAATGAAAAACTGTTTTTT.

The chain carries TRBV6-1 and TRBJ1-2; D possibly corresponds to TRBD1 (5 bases). The CDR3 has 14 amino acids. The V and J ends lost 2 bases and 4 bases respectively, with 11 bases between them. Germline CDR1 MNHNS, CDR2 SASEGT. The CDR3 coding sequence is TGTGCCAGCAGTGAATCCCCTGGGGCCTATGGCTACACCTTC. Translated, it gives CASSESPGAYGYTF.